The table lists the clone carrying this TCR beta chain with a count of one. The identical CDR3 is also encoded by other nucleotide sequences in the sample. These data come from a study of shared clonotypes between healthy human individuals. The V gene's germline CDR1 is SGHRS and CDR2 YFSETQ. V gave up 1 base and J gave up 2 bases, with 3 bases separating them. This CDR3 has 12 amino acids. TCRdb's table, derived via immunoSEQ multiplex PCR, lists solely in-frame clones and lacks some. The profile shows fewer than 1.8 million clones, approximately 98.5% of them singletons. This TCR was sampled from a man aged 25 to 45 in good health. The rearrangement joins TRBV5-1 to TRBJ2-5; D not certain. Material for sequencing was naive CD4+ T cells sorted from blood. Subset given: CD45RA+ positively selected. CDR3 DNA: TGCGCCAGCAGCTTGCGACAAGAGACCCAGTACTTC. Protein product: CASSLRQETQYF.